This entry lists 27 T cell receptor beta chains sequenced from one sample in a study of cytomegalovirus exposure and HLA in healthy donors. The PCR contained 60 Vbeta and 13 Jbeta primers. TCRdb's copy holds only in-frame clones and misses some; the assay was immunoSEQ multiplex PCR. The table lists about 200,000 clones, more than 65% of them singletons. Specimen: PBMCs. The receptors stem from a man aged 18 to 30 in good health and CMV-seronegative.

The rearrangement links TRBV19 to TRBJ1-1, with D possibly matching TRBD1 (6 bases). The CDR3 sequence is 15 residues long. Germline V gene lookup returns CDR1 LNHDA and CDR2 SQIVND (reference sequence). The V and J ends lost 7 bases and 0 bases respectively, with 15 bases between them. The CDR3 spells CASTIGGGMNTEAFF. The CDR3 DNA sequence: TGTGCCAGTACCATAGGGGGGGGAATGAACACTGAAGCTTTCTTT.

V and J are TRBV6-5 and TRBJ1-5; D not certain. Germline V gene data show CDR1 as MNHEY and CDR2 as SVGAGI. This CDR3 spans 13 amino acids. V was clipped by 4 bases and J by 0 bases, with 4 bases between them. The CDR3 loop is CASSLSSNQPQHF. The CDR3 DNA sequence: TGTGCCAGCAGTTTATCTAGCAATCAGCCCCAGCATTTT.

The chain uses TRBV2 and TRBJ1-2, with 7 bases that match TRBD1. Germline V CDR1 and CDR2: SNHLY, FYNNEI. Losses at the gene ends were 7 bases for V and 4 bases for J; bases not matched to a gene: 9. The CDR3 sequence is 14 residues long. The CDR3 protein is CASTDLGDSYGYTF. DNA of the CDR3: TGTGCCAGCACTGACCTGGGGGACAGCTATGGCTACACCTTC.

The J gene is TRBJ2-1, the V gene TRBV15, with a tentative D call TRBD2 (5 bases). Trimming shortened V by 0 bases and J by 0 bases, and 15 bases separated the two germline ends. This CDR3 contains 18 residues. CDR1 and CDR2 from the germline V gene are LNHNV and YYDKDF (reference sequence). CDR3: CATSRDLFEGSSYNEQFF. The CDR3 nucleotides are TGTGCCACCAGCAGAGATCTCTTTGAGGGAAGCTCCTACAATGAGCAGTTCTTC.

This sequence joins TRBV4-1 and TRBJ1-5; weak D call: TRBD1 (5 bases). The CDR3 contains 17 residues. The V gene lost 1 base and the J gene lost 6 bases, with 19 bases spanning the gap. Germline V gene data show CDR1 as MGHRA and CDR2 as YSYEKL. CDR3 sequence: CASSQVLSGKVGQPQHF. The CDR3 bases are TGCGCCAGCAGCCAAGTGTTGTCAGGGAAGGTCGGTCAGCCCCAGCATTTT.

The J gene is TRBJ2-7, the V gene TRBV28; 7 nucleotides agree with TRBD1. There are 14 residues in the CDR3. The germline V gene has CDR1 MDHEN and CDR2 SYDVKM. The V gene end was trimmed by 5 bases and the J gene end by 0 bases; junction bases not matched to a gene: 4. CDR3 sequence reads: CASSPTGSSYEQYF. Written as DNA, the CDR3 is TGTGCCAGCAGTCCGACAGGGAGCTCCTACGAGCAGTACTTC. The whole variable domain, remainder taken from reference TRBV28 and TRBJ2-7, is DVKVTQSSRYLVKRTGEKVFLECVQDMDHENMFWYRQDPGLGLRLIYFSYDVKMKEKGDIPEGYSVSREKKERFSLILESASTNQTSMYLCASSPTGSSYEQYFGPGTRLTVT.

This clone showed up just once. This CDR3 reads CASSRRAGDSSGNTIYF. The CDR3 DNA follows: TGCGCCAGCAGCCGAAGGGCCGGGGACAGCTCTGGAAACACCATATATTTT. This sequence joins TRBV5-1 and TRBJ1-3; 7 positions agree with TRBD1. The CDR3 extends over 17 amino acids. Germline loops: CDR1 SGHRS, CDR2 YFSETQ. The junction had 10 bases not matched to a gene; V was cut back by 4 bases and J by 0 bases.

The chain employs TRBV29-1 and TRBJ2-7; no reliable D call. Trimming left V 4 bases short and J 2 bases short, with 12 bases between. The CDR3 sequence is 13 residues long. Looked up from germline, CDR1 is SQVTM and CDR2 is ANQGSEA. The CDR3 DNA reads as TGCAGCGTTGCACGGCGGCCCCCCTACGAGCAGTACTTC. As protein: CSVARRPPYEQYF.

The chain combines TRBV7-9 with TRBJ2-1; 11 nucleotides agree with TRBD2. V shed 6 bases, J shed 4 bases, and the junction held 14 bases outside the gene matches. Germline CDR1 and CDR2: SEHNR and FQNEAQ (reference sequence). This CDR3 contains 18 residues. In DNA form, the CDR3 reads TGTGCCAGCAGGCCTCCTGTTCTAGCGGGAGGTGGGTACAATGAGCAGTTCTTC. It translates to CASRPPVLAGGGYNEQFF.

Only one count was recorded for this clone. V is TRBV7-3 and J is TRBJ1-2; D gene unclear. Deletions cut 3 bases from V and 0 bases from J, with 5 bases between. Germline assignment: CDR1 SGHTA and CDR2 FQGTGA. This CDR3 contains 13 residues. The CDR3 sequence is CASSLTPNYGYTF. DNA for the CDR3: TGTGCCAGCAGCTTGACACCTAACTATGGCTACACCTTC.

In this sample, this clone turned up a few times. The chain couples TRBV6-1 to TRBJ2-1; TRBD2 matches 10 bases. The germline V gene encodes CDR1 MNHNS and CDR2 SASEGT. The CDR3 has 16 residues. Unmatched junction bases numbered 8, after V lost 4 bases and J lost 5 bases. The CDR3 DNA sequence: TGTGCCAGCAGTGTTCCGTTTCTAGCGGGAGACAATGAGCAGTTCTTC. Its translation is CASSVPFLAGDNEQFF.

The rearrangement joins TRBV5-1 to TRBJ2-1, with TRBD2 as a possible D gene (6 bases). The CDR3 is made up of 16 amino acids. V gave up 6 bases and J gave up 4 bases, with 20 bases separating them. Looked up from germline, CDR1 is SGHRS and CDR2 is YFSETQ. The CDR3 sequence is CASTPLEAGPYNEQFF. DNA for the CDR3: TGCGCCAGCACCCCTCTCGAGGCGGGGCCGTACAATGAGCAGTTCTTC.

This chain connects TRBV30 to TRBJ1-5, with a possible D match to TRBD1 (6 bases). Germline CDR1 GTSNPN, CDR2 SVGIG (reference sequence). The CDR3 runs 13 residues. V lost 6 bases to trimming and J lost 7 bases, with 16 bases between them. The CDR3 reads CACTYSGGQPQHF. CDR3 sequence (DNA): TGTGCCTGTACTTACTCTGGGGGCCAGCCCCAGCATTTT.

This clone was counted a few times. V is TRBV7-9 and J is TRBJ2-7; 7 bases agree with TRBD1. The CDR3 runs to 16 residues. Germline V CDR1 and CDR2: SEHNR, FQNEAQ (reference sequence). V lost 2 bases and J lost 6; bases outside the gene matches: 13. The CDR3: CASSLRAQGIITEQYF. The CDR3 coding sequence is TGTGCCAGCAGCTTACGTGCACAGGGGATAATTACCGAGCAGTACTTC.

The chain employs TRBV5-1 and TRBJ1-1, with D possibly being TRBD1 (5 bases). Deletions cut 2 bases from V and 0 bases from J, with 14 bases between. The CDR3 runs to 16 residues. The V gene's germline CDR1 is SGHRS and CDR2 YFSETQ. The CDR3, as DNA: TGCGCCAGCAGCTTTTCTCAGGGATCTATGAACACTGAAGCTTTCTTT. Protein: CASSFSQGSMNTEAFF.

The chain carries TRBV6-5 and TRBJ1-2, with 10 nucleotides matching TRBD1. Unmatched junction bases numbered 6, after V lost 4 bases and J lost 4 bases. Germline assignment: CDR1 MNHEY and CDR2 SVGAGI. The CDR3 runs to 15 residues. The CDR3 DNA is TGTGCCAGCAGTTCAAAAGACAGGGGGCTCTATGGCTACACCTTC. This codes for CASSSKDRGLYGYTF.

V is TRBV5-4 and J is TRBJ2-1; 8 positions match TRBD1. The CDR3 loop spans 15 amino acids. V was clipped by 3 bases and J by 3 bases; unmatched bases: 5. Germline CDR1 and CDR2: SGHNT and YYREEE (reference sequence). The DNA of the CDR3 is TGTGCCAGCAGCTCCCCCACAGGGGGCTACAATGAGCAGTTCTTC. Translating it yields CASSSPTGGYNEQFF.

The chain uses TRBV10-3 and TRBJ2-2, with 10 bases aligning to TRBD2. CDR3 length: 14 residues. V lost 6 bases, J lost 3 bases, and 1 base stayed unmatched. Germline CDR1 is ENHRY and CDR2 is SYGVKD. The DNA of the CDR3 is TGTGCCATCAGAAGCGGGAGGGACACCGGGGAGCTGTTTTTT. The encoded protein is CAIRSGRDTGELFF.

The V call is TRBV5-1, the J call TRBJ2-7; the match to TRBD2 covers 11 bases. CDR1 is SGHRS, CDR2 YFSETQ, per germline. The CDR3 has 16 residues. Trimming at V came to 3 bases and at J to 3 bases, leaving 8 bases not matched to a gene. CDR3 sequence (DNA): TGCGCCAGCAGCTCCGTAGCGGGAGGGCCTAACTACGAGCAGTACTTC. It yields the protein CASSSVAGGPNYEQYF.

This clone was counted between two and nine times. This chain links TRBV2 with TRBJ1-1, with a weak D call TRBD1 (5 bases). Germline V gene lookup returns CDR1 SNHLY and CDR2 FYNNEI. The CDR3 is 11 residues long. Deletions cut 8 bases from V and 7 bases from J, with 11 bases between. The CDR3 nucleotides are TGTGCCAGCCACCCCAGGGTTGAAGCTTTCTTT. Its translation is CASHPRVEAFF.

CDR3 sequence (DNA): TGTGCCAGTAGTACGAGAGGGGCCAACGTCCTGACTTTC. This translates into CASSTRGANVLTF. The V gene is TRBV19, the J gene TRBJ2-6; D is unclear. In germline, CDR1 is LNHDA, CDR2 SQIVND (reference sequence). The CDR3 spans 13 residues. V was pared by 4 bases and J by 4 bases, with 5 bases between.

The rearrangement links TRBV5-4 to TRBJ2-5, with a tentative D call TRBD1 (6 bases). Germline CDR1 and CDR2: SGHNT and YYREEE (reference sequence). This CDR3 spans 14 amino acids. The ends were cut back, 4 bases at V and 1 base at J, with 11 bases in the middle. The CDR3 sequence: CASSRGTSQETQYF. The CDR3 coding sequence is TGTGCCAGCAGCCGAGGGACATCCCAAGAGACCCAGTACTTC.

The chain uses TRBV6-6 and TRBJ2-7; D is uncertain. CDR1 is MNHNY and CDR2 is SVGAGI in the germline V gene (reference sequence). The CDR3 consists of 11 residues. Trimming removed 2 bases at V and 5 bases at J, with 4 bases between. Here the CDR3 reads CASSYLHEQYF. CDR3 sequence (DNA): TGTGCCAGCAGTTACCTCCACGAGCAGTACTTC.

The chain carries TRBV5-5 and TRBJ2-1; 9 nucleotides match TRBD2. Germline CDR1 and CDR2: SGHKS and YYEKEE (reference sequence). J was trimmed by 0 bases and V by 0 bases; bases with no gene match: 7. This CDR3 has 18 residues. The CDR3 protein is CASSLVASGTSSYNEQFF. Written as DNA, the CDR3 is TGTGCCAGCAGCTTGGTGGCTAGCGGGACTAGCTCCTACAATGAGCAGTTCTTC.

The chain couples TRBV7-3 to TRBJ1-2, with 7 positions matching TRBD1. The CDR3 totals 15 residues. Germline loops: CDR1 SGHTA, CDR2 FQGTGA. Losses at the gene ends were 0 bases for V and 4 bases for J; bases not matched to a gene: 5. The CDR3 spells CASSLTGWDSYGYTF. The CDR3, as DNA: TGTGCCAGCAGCTTAACGGGTTGGGACAGCTATGGCTACACCTTC. Complete variable domain (other parts from reference TRBV7-3 and TRBJ1-2): GAGVSQTPSNKVTEKGKYVELRCDPISGHTALYWYRQSLGQGPEFLIYFQGTGAADDSGLPNDRFFAVRPEGSVSTLKIQRTERGDSAVYLCASSLTGWDSYGYTFGSGTRLTVV.

This chain connects TRBV28 to TRBJ1-5, with unresolved D. From germline, CDR1 is MDHEN and CDR2 SYDVKM. Trimming took off 5 bases at V and 2 bases at J, with 16 bases between the two ends. This CDR3 comprises 16 residues. CDR3 loop: CASSLFRGDGNQPQHF. The DNA for the CDR3 is TGTGCCAGCAGTCTCTTCCGGGGAGACGGCAATCAGCCCCAGCATTTT.

In its sample, this clone was seen once. This rearrangement joins TRBV2 to TRBJ2-5, with 8 nucleotides matching TRBD1. Per the germline V gene, CDR1 is SNHLY and CDR2 is FYNNEI. CDR3 length: 15 residues. V dropped 7 bases and J dropped 1; count of bases not matched to a gene: 8. CDR3 amino acids: CASTIAGGPQETQYF. CDR3 sequence (DNA): TGTGCCAGCACCATTGCAGGGGGCCCCCAAGAGACCCAGTACTTC.